The clone carrying this T cell receptor (beta chain) has ten or more counts. The antigen is not known. The data derive from a study of T-cell reconstitution after alpha-beta-depleted transplantation in children. Study outcomes and limitations: At around two months after transplant, the alpha-beta T cells were reportedly derived from several hundred expanded clones that came from non-depleted graft cells. T-cell counts and diversity at one year following transplant were attributed mainly to newly produced T cells. Surviving recipient T cells and intrathymic progenitors accounted for some patients' high TCRbeta diversity at day 60.

Germline lookup yields CDR1 MNHEY and CDR2 SMNVEV (reference sequence). This CDR3 contains 16 residues. V dropped 2 bases and J dropped 5 bases, with 19 bases sitting between them. The authors prepared the TCRbeta library with unique molecular identifiers. TCRdb reprocessed the PCR reads with MiXCR, giving one entry per CDR3 protein. The data show 25,000 to 35,000 distinct CDR3 sequences, under 7.5% seen once. The sequence was obtained from a child under two years old who had a stem cell transplant for acute myeloid leukemia, so the T cells may come from the graft donor. V is TRBV27 and J is TRBJ2-7; possible D gene TRBD2, 6 bases. Source: peripheral blood, taken 60 days after TCRalphabeta/CD19-depleted stem cell transplant. CDR3 residues: CASSLRVLGSFHEQYF. CDR3 coding DNA: TGTGCCAGCAGTTTAAGAGTACTCGGGAGTTTTCACGAGCAGTACTTC.